This T cell receptor (beta chain) was documented in a study of post-analysis software for immune sequencing data. Across the study: Progressive-relapsing, secondary progressive and relapsing-remitting multiple sclerosis were among the disease courses included.

This clonotype occurred a few times. The target antigen is unknown. Sequencing libraries made from TCR beta cDNA carried unique molecular identifiers. The T cell input of roughly 1 to 11 million gave approximately 460,000 cDNA molecules. One entry per CDR3 protein, called by TCRdb with MiXCR from the PCR reads. The profile covers under 650,000 distinct CDR3 sequences, with around 40% appearing a single time and roughly 1.8% taken by the ten largest. Study-wide findings and caveats: Normalized Chao1 diversity in multiple sclerosis patients fell significantly below that of controls. Samples prepared in the same batch strongly co-clustered by F measure.

This sequence was found in a girl aged 10 to 17 with multiple sclerosis. Input material: blood.

The chain's CDR3 is CASSQESYGYTF. The CDR3 nucleotides are TGTGCCAGCAGCCAAGAATCCTATGGCTACACCTTC. This chain joins TRBV4-2 and TRBJ1-2, with D uncertain. There are 12 residues in the CDR3. Trimming took off 0 bases at V and 4 bases at J, with 3 bases between the two ends. Per the germline V gene, CDR1 is LGHNA and CDR2 is YNFKEQ.